The 22 T cell receptor beta chains below were found in one sample sequenced in a study of T cell responses to AZD1222 COVID-19 vaccine. Libraries were prepared by immunoSEQ multiplex PCR; TCRdb keeps only in-frame clonotypes and omits some of them. The sample includes about 180,000 clones, 90% to 95% seen only once; the top ten take roughly 1.7%. Sequenced here: peripheral blood, sampled 28 days after the second AZD1222 dose. The receptors here all came from an adult who received the AZD1222 COVID-19 vaccine.

This clone came up once. The chain joins TRBV9 to TRBJ2-1; possibly TRBD2 for D (6 bases). V shed 8 bases and J shed 8 bases, with 23 bases lying between them. Per germline, CDR1 SGDLS and CDR2 YYNGEE. The CDR3 loop spans 15 amino acids. CDR3 coding DNA: TGTGCCAGTGGGGGGACTTCCACCTCCGGCGATGAGCAGTTCTTC. Its translation: CASGGTSTSGDEQFF.

The chain is built from TRBV5-4 and TRBJ2-2, with D perhaps TRBD1 (6 bases). Germline CDR1 reads SGHNT; CDR2 reads YYREEE (reference sequence). This CDR3 comprises 12 residues. V was pared by 5 bases and J by 6 bases, with 8 bases between. CDR3 region: CASRQGSGELFF. DNA of the CDR3: TGTGCCAGCAGACAGGGTTCCGGGGAGCTGTTTTTT.

This sequence joins TRBV6-4 and TRBJ2-3; TRBD2 agrees at 10 bases. The CDR3 is 15 residues long. Germline values: CDR1 MRHNA, CDR2 SNTAGT. The J segment lost 6 bases and the V segment lost 4 bases, leaving 7 bases of the junction unmatched. This chain's CDR3 is CASSASGGTGDTQYF. The CDR3 nucleotides read TGTGCCAGCAGTGCTAGCGGGGGAACTGGCGATACGCAGTATTTT.

This chain links TRBV7-8 with TRBJ2-1; D call uncertain. The CDR3 extends over 14 amino acids. Trimming removed 2 bases from V and 9 bases from J, with 14 bases in between. Germline CDR1 SGHVS, CDR2 FQNEAQ. The CDR3 sequence: CASSLLDPAFEQFF. In DNA, the CDR3 is TGTGCCAGCAGCTTACTAGATCCTGCGTTTGAGCAGTTCTTC.

V gene TRBV27 combines with J gene TRBJ1-4; a possible D gene is TRBD1 (5 bases). CDR3 length: 14 residues. Germline CDR1 reads MNHEY; CDR2 reads SMNVEV (reference sequence). V lost 7 bases, J lost 9 bases, and 18 bases lay in between. The CDR3 region has the DNA TGTGCCAGCACCCTAACAGCAGGGACGAAAAAACTGTTTTTT. Its translation is CASTLTAGTKKLFF.

The V gene is TRBV7-2, the J gene TRBJ2-3; 11 bases line up with TRBD2. The CDR3 covers 14 residues. Germline-derived CDR1 and CDR2 are SGHTA and FQGNSA. Germline trimming cut 8 bases from V and 3 bases from J; bases unmatched to any gene: 4. The CDR3 DNA reads as TGTGCCAGCGGATTAGCGGGAGGGACAGATACGCAGTATTTT. Its translation is CASGLAGGTDTQYF.

The gene calls are TRBV27 and TRBJ1-1; possible D gene TRBD1, 5 bases. Germline CDR1 reads MNHEY; CDR2 reads SMNVEV (reference sequence). The V and J ends lost 10 bases and 2 bases respectively, with 14 bases between them. The CDR3 is made up of 13 amino acids. CDR3 sequence: CATSLGGNTEAFF. Here the CDR3 DNA reads TGTGCCACTTCCTTGGGGGGTAACACTGAAGCTTTCTTT.

The chain combines TRBV6-4 with TRBJ2-7; 7 nucleotides match TRBD2. This CDR3 contains 18 residues. CDR1 MRHNA and CDR2 SNTAGT come from the germline V gene. Trimming took 0 bases from V and 1 from J; bases not matched to a gene: 12. The chain's CDR3 is CASSDSFSGTADSYEQYF. As DNA, the CDR3 is TGTGCCAGCAGTGACTCCTTCAGCGGGACTGCAGATTCCTACGAGCAGTACTTC.

This clone was counted a few times. The J gene is TRBJ1-2, the V gene TRBV20-1, with D possibly being TRBD1 (6 bases). V lost 3 bases to trimming and J lost 3 bases, with 26 bases between them. The CDR3 covers 18 residues. Germline V CDR1 and CDR2: DFQATT, SNEGSKA (reference sequence). The CDR3 spells CSASKGRQFGGAYYGYTF. As DNA, the CDR3 is TGCAGTGCTAGTAAAGGGCGACAGTTCGGGGGCGCTTACTATGGCTACACCTTC.

The rearrangement joins TRBV7-8 to TRBJ1-5; tentative D call: TRBD1 (5 bases). V lost 3 bases, J lost 6 bases, and 24 bases lay in between. Germline V gene lookup returns CDR1 SGHVS and CDR2 FQNEAQ. The CDR3 contains 18 residues. The CDR3 DNA is TGTGCCAGCAGCTTCCCTTGGGTTGGTCAGGAAGGGGCTCAGCCCCAGCATTTT. The encoded protein is CASSFPWVGQEGAQPQHF.

The V gene is TRBV6-5, the J gene TRBJ2-3; no firm D call. Trimming cost V 4 bases and J 2 bases, with 7 bases left between them. The CDR3 is 13 residues long. CDR1 is MNHEY, CDR2 SVGAGI, per germline. The CDR3 is CASSSPLTDTQYF. Written as DNA, the CDR3 is TGTGCCAGCAGTTCACCCCTCACAGATACGCAGTATTTT.

The gene calls are TRBV4-3 and TRBJ1-1; TRBD1 might be the D (5 bases). Germline CDR1 is LGHNA and CDR2 is YSLEER. The CDR3 spans 15 residues. V dropped 4 bases and J dropped 1 base, with 13 bases sitting between them. DNA for the CDR3: TGCGCCAGCAGCCGTGGGGCCATAACGAACACTGAAGCTTTCTTT. Translating gives CASSRGAITNTEAFF.

This clone was seen just once. The chain has TRBV19 and TRBJ2-2; TRBD2 aligns across 7 bases. The V gene's germline CDR1 is LNHDA and CDR2 SQIVND (reference sequence). J was trimmed by 2 bases and V by 6 bases; bases with no gene match: 3. The CDR3 spans 14 residues. CDR3 coding DNA: TGTGCCAGTAGGGAGACTAGCAACACCGGGGAGCTGTTTTTT. Amino acids: CASRETSNTGELFF.

The chain couples TRBV27 to TRBJ2-1; D perhaps matches TRBD1 (6 bases). The CDR3 consists of 16 residues. V was cut by 2 bases and J by 0 bases, with 11 bases left in between. Germline CDR1 is MNHEY and CDR2 is SMNVEV (reference sequence). The CDR3 protein is CASSLLRGISYNEQFF. The CDR3 DNA follows: TGTGCCAGCAGTTTACTTAGGGGGATCTCCTACAATGAGCAGTTCTTC.

Here the CDR3 DNA reads TGTGCCAGCACCAGCCTAATTTATGGCAGCGTGGGAGAGACCCAGTACTTC. Translated, it gives CASTSLIYGSVGETQYF. V gene TRBV11-3 combines with J gene TRBJ2-5, with D unresolved. Germline loops: CDR1 SGHNT, CDR2 YENEEA. The CDR3 is made up of 17 amino acids. With 7 bases removed from V and 4 bases from J, the gap between germline ends came to 25 bases.

The V call is TRBV27, the J call TRBJ1-1; D is unclear. Germline loops: CDR1 MNHEY, CDR2 SMNVEV (reference sequence). The CDR3 runs to 14 residues. Trimming removed 5 bases from V and 7 bases from J, with 17 bases in between. CDR3 coding DNA: TGTGCCAGCAGTACACTCCCCTTTTCTGGTGAAGCTTTCTTT. It translates to CASSTLPFSGEAFF.

V and J are TRBV6-6 and TRBJ1-6; 10 bases are a match to TRBD1. Germline CDR1 MNHNY, CDR2 SVGAGI (reference sequence). The CDR3 is made up of 16 amino acids. V shed 6 bases, J shed 8 bases, and the junction held 10 bases outside the gene matches. The CDR3 loop is CASRRYGGTGDSPLHF. The DNA of the CDR3 is TGTGCCAGCAGACGTTACGGTGGGACAGGGGATTCACCCCTCCACTTT.

The chain has TRBV27 and TRBJ1-2; 10 nucleotides align to TRBD1. The J segment lost 8 bases and the V segment lost 3 bases, leaving 3 bases of the junction unmatched. Per germline, CDR1 MNHEY and CDR2 SMNVEV (reference sequence). There are 13 residues in the CDR3. CDR3 bases: TGTGCCAGCAGTTTCCGGACAGGGGGGGGCTACACCTTC. Encoded protein: CASSFRTGGGYTF.

The rearrangement joins TRBV7-8 to TRBJ2-7; D not certain. The germline gives CDR1 SGHVS, CDR2 FQNEAQ. Trimming cost V 1 base and J 5 bases, with 3 bases left between them. This CDR3 is 11 amino acids long. The CDR3: CASSLGDEQYF. The CDR3 nucleotides read TGTGCCAGCAGCTTAGGGGACGAGCAGTACTTC.

The V and J genes are TRBV3-1 (or the pseudogene TRBV3-2) and TRBJ1-2, with 8 bases identical to TRBD1. Germline CDR1 LGHDT, CDR2 YNNKEL (reference sequence). The CDR3 contains 12 residues. V shed 7 bases and J 6 bases; nucleotides not matched to a gene: 4. The CDR3 nucleotides are TGTGCCAGCACCTCGACAGGGGATGGCTACACCTTC. Encoded protein: CASTSTGDGYTF.

The chain recombines TRBV28 with TRBJ1-1; tentatively, D is TRBD1 (6 bases). The CDR3 is 14 amino acids. V was cut by 5 bases and J by 5 bases, with 15 bases left in between. Germline loops: CDR1 MDHEN, CDR2 SYDVKM. In DNA form, the CDR3 reads TGTGCCAGCAGTCCCCCAGGGGTGCGGACTGAAGCTTTCTTT. Its translation is CASSPPGVRTEAFF.

The rearrangement uses TRBV6-6 and TRBJ1-1, with D possibly matching TRBD1 (5 bases). V lost 11 bases and J lost 3, with 16 bases in between. The germline V gene encodes CDR1 MNHNY and CDR2 SVGAGI (reference sequence). The CDR3 consists of 13 residues. The DNA for the CDR3 is TGTGCCGGAAAGGGACGGGGGTACACTGAAGCTTTCTTT. This translates into CAGKGRGYTEAFF.